A selection of T cell receptor beta chains follows, all from one sample in a study of blood T cell repertoires in COVID-19. TCRdb keeps only in-frame clones here, not all; method: immunoSEQ multiplex PCR. The profile covers some 250,000 clones, with 85% to 90% appearing a single time and approximately 9.5% taken by the ten largest. The sequenced sample was PBMCs or T cells enriched from blood (not recorded which). The origin of the receptors is a man aged 35 to 55 who had recovered from COVID-19. Both conserved end residues are part of each CDR3. The D gene is left open where the match is weak. Some rows mark clone size as missing; the rest say once, few, many or name a class of expanded clone.

d_call | j_call | v_call | clone_size | cdr3_length | cdr3_aa | cdr3_nt
- | TRBJ2-2 | TRBV7-9 | - | 16 | CASSSRDIGNTGELFF | TGTGCCAGCAGCTCCCGGGACATCGGGAACACCGGGGAGCTGTTTTTT
TRBD1 | TRBJ2-5 | TRBV2 | - | 15 | CASSEDRGPVETQYF | TGTGCCAGCAGTGAAGACAGGGGGCCGGTGGAGACCCAGTACTTC
- | TRBJ1-5 | TRBV6-1 | - | 17 | CASSEALRIGKNQPQHF | TGTGCCAGCAGTGAAGCCCTTAGAATCGGTAAAAATCAGCCCCAGCATTTT
- | TRBJ1-3 | TRBV4-1 | - | 16 | CASSQGLQSSGNTIYF | TGCGCCAGCAGCCAAGGATTACAGAGCTCTGGAAACACCATATATTTT
- | TRBJ1-5 | TRBV11-2 | - | 15 | CASSLEPGGNQPQHF | TGTGCCAGCAGCTTAGAACCCGGTGGCAATCAGCCCCAGCATTTT
- | TRBJ2-7 | TRBV6-2/TRBV6-3 | - | 16 | CASSYGGRVKGNEQYF | TGTGCCAGCAGTTACGGGGGCCGGGTGAAAGGGAACGAGCAGTACTTC
- | TRBJ1-2 | TRBV5-8 | - | 14 | CASSSWTANYGYTF | TGTGCCAGCAGCTCCTGGACAGCTAACTATGGCTACACCTTC
- | TRBJ2-1 | TRBV21-1 | - | 16 | CASSKSKGHGYNEQFF | TGTGCCAGCAGCAAAAGTAAGGGACACGGATACAATGAGCAGTTCTTC
- | TRBJ1-2 | TRBV7-9 | - | 12 | CASSFSTGGYTF | TGTGCCAGCAGCTTCTCGACAGGTGGCTACACCTTC
- | TRBJ1-3 | TRBV24-1 | - | 15 | CATSGQGPRGNTIYF | TGTGCCACCAGTGGTCAGGGGCCAAGAGGAAACACCATATATTTT
- | TRBJ2-2 | TRBV6-4 | once | 14 | CASTLNGGTGELFF | TGTGCCAGCACCCTGAACGGGGGCACCGGGGAGCTGTTTTTT
- | TRBJ2-7 | TRBV29-1 | - | 11 | CSVGADYEQYF | TGCAGCGTTGGAGCTGACTACGAGCAGTACTTC
TRBD2 | TRBJ2-3 | TRBV12-5 | - | 17 | CASGSGTSIDGTDTQYF | TGTGCTAGTGGTTCCGGGACTAGCATTGACGGCACAGATACGCAGTATTTT
TRBD1 | TRBJ1-1 | TRBV28 | - | 17 | CASSLVRGVDVNTEAFF | TGTGCCAGCAGTCTCGTCAGGGGGGTGGATGTGAACACTGAAGCTTTCTTT
- | TRBJ1-5 | TRBV18 | - | 16 | CASSKVSREYNQPQHF | TGTGCCAGCTCAAAGGTGTCCAGGGAATACAATCAGCCCCAGCATTTT
- | TRBJ2-1 | TRBV7-9 | - | 13 | CASSPGSYNEQFF | TGTGCCAGCAGCCCCGGTAGCTACAATGAGCAGTTCTTC
TRBD1 | TRBJ2-1 | TRBV28 | - | 16 | CASSPARGSSYNEQFF | TGTGCCAGCAGTCCTGCCAGGGGGTCGTCCTACAATGAGCAGTTCTTC
TRBD1 | TRBJ2-3 | TRBV19 | - | 16 | CASTPQGDTSTDTQYF | TGTGCCAGTACCCCACAGGGGGATACTAGCACAGATACGCAGTATTTT
TRBD2 | TRBJ2-3 | TRBV19 | - | 14 | CASSMGLITDTQYF | TGTGCCAGTAGTATGGGACTAATCACAGATACGCAGTATTTT
- | TRBJ1-6 | TRBV11-2 | - | 18 | CASSLAIIGTTYNSPLHF | TGTGCCAGCAGCTTAGCAATTATCGGGACAACTTATAATTCACCCCTCCACTTT
TRBD1 | TRBJ2-5 | TRBV7-2 | - | 14 | CASSFDRVSETQYF | TGTGCCAGCAGCTTCGACAGGGTCTCGGAGACCCAGTACTTC
TRBD1 | TRBJ1-1 | TRBV28 | - | 17 | CASSLAPTGALNTEAFF | TGTGCCAGCAGTTTAGCCCCGACAGGGGCACTGAACACTGAAGCTTTCTTT
- | TRBJ2-7 | TRBV12-5 | - | 13 | CASGLVNGYEQYF | TGTGCTAGTGGTTTGGTAAACGGGTACGAGCAGTACTTC
- | TRBJ2-3 | TRBV7-9 | - | 13 | CASSFVTRDTQYF | TGTGCCAGCAGCTTCGTGACGCGGGATACGCAGTATTTT
TRBD2 | TRBJ2-7 | TRBV12-5 | once | 18 | CASGLVLAGGPVSYEQYF | TGTGCTAGTGGTTTGGTACTAGCGGGGGGGCCTGTGTCCTACGAGCAGTACTTC
- | TRBJ1-6 | TRBV19 | many | 13 | CASSIAGNSPLHF | TGTGCCAGTAGTATAGCGGGGAATTCACCCCTCCACTTT
TRBD2 | TRBJ2-3 | TRBV7-3 | - | 18 | CASSLKASGGLSTDTQYF | TGTGCCAGCAGCTTAAAGGCTAGCGGGGGGCTCAGCACAGATACGCAGTATTTT